This T cell receptor (beta chain) was sequenced during a study of T cell responses to AZD1222 COVID-19 vaccine. Overall study results and limits: Seropositivity was recorded at baseline in only a handful of AZD1222 recipients.

The repertoire was sequenced with immunoSEQ multiplex PCR; TCRdb's copy has only in-frame clones and lacks some. The repertoire holds tens of thousands of clones, with around 88% as singletons. Turning to this clone: What it binds is not known.

Germline V lookup: CDR1 MNHEY, CDR2 SMNVEV (reference sequence). Trimming removed 5 bases at V and 1 base at J, with 15 bases between. CDR3 size: 16 residues. The rearrangement uses TRBV27 and TRBJ2-4, with TRBD2 as a possible D gene (6 bases). The clonotype comes from an adult who received the AZD1222 COVID-19 vaccine. The sample here was peripheral blood, taken 28 days after the second AZD1222 dose. This chain's CDR3 is CASSQPSGGAKNIQYF. The CDR3 nucleotides read TGTGCCAGCAGTCAACCGAGTGGGGGGGCCAAAAACATTCAGTACTTC.